This T cell receptor beta chain emerged from a study of T cells in Graves' hyperthyroidism and ophthalmopathy. This clonotype showed up many times. This CDR3 has 13 residues. Trimming removed 4 bases from V and 7 bases from J, with 14 bases in between. The V gene's germline CDR1 is SGHRS and CDR2 YFSETQ. Using RNA transcripts as the source, TCR beta CDR3 regions were amplified. An initial round of RT-PCR targeting the TCR CDR3 relied on the HTBI primer set. TCRdb processed the multiplex PCR reads anew with MiXCR; each CDR3 protein has one entry. Here the sample spans about 360,000 distinct CDR3 sequences, approximately 13% being singletons.

Sequencing was done on a sample of blood. This sequence originates from a woman aged 18-30 years with Graves' hyperthyroidism. The V and J genes are TRBV5-1 and TRBJ1-2; perhaps TRBD1 as D (5 bases). This CDR3 is CASSNRDGVGYTF. CDR3 coding DNA: TGCGCCAGCAGCAACCGGGACGGAGTTGGCTACACCTTC.